A selection of T cell receptor beta chains follows, all from one sample in a study of glioma-infiltrating T cells after dendritic cell vaccination. This table comes from immunoSEQ multiplex PCR, and its TCRdb copy is limited to in-frame clones, with some not included. The sample records fewer than 85,000 clones, around 86% being singletons. The material sequenced was blood, taken before dendritic cell vaccination. These receptors originate from a human donor with glioblastoma. Both conserved end residues are part of each CDR3. A D gene is named only where the DNA matches it firmly. Size tells how often a clone was seen (once, few, many) or the class of an expanded clone, and some rows leave it out.

TRBD2,TRBJ2-5,NA,TRBV5-3,CARSLPSGPTRTQYF,TGTGCCAGAAGCTTGCCTAGCGGACCTACCCGGACCCAGTACTTC
NA,TRBJ2-5,NA,TRBV7-9,CASSPGTSLGKETQYF,TGTGCCAGCAGCCCAGGGACATCGCTGGGGAAAGAGACCCAGTACTTC
NA,TRBJ1-3,NA,TRBV2,CASRGGTSGNTIYF,TGTGCCAGCAGAGGAGGTACCTCTGGAAACACCATATATTTT
NA,TRBJ1-1,NA,TRBV18,CASSKQANTEAFF,TGTGCCAGCTCAAAACAGGCTAACACTGAAGCTTTCTTT
NA,TRBJ2-2,NA,TRBV30,CAWNPIRQGGNGELFF,TGTGCCTGGAATCCCATAAGGCAGGGAGGCAACGGGGAGCTGTTTTTT
TRBD1,TRBJ1-1,once,TRBV19,CASRPGQENTEAFF,TGTGCCAGTAGGCCTGGACAGGAGAACACTGAAGCTTTCTTT
TRBD1,TRBJ1-2,NA,TRBV25-1,CATGGQGDGYTF,TGTGCCACAGGGGGACAGGGGGATGGCTACACCTTC
TRBD2,TRBJ2-5,NA,TRBV4-2,CASSREGGAGGFQETQYF,TGTGCCAGCAGCCGAGAAGGGGGAGCGGGGGGGTTCCAAGAGACCCAGTACTTC
TRBD1,TRBJ1-5,NA,TRBV7-2,CASSFDRGSNQPQHF,TGTGCCAGCAGCTTTGACAGGGGTAGCAATCAGCCCCAGCATTTT
NA,TRBJ2-1,NA,TRBV7-7,CASSETRDNEQFF,TGTGCTAGCAGCGAGACTAGGGACAATGAGCAGTTCTTC
NA,TRBJ1-1,NA,TRBV7-6,CASSLGAGSNTEAFF,TGTGCCAGCAGCTTAGGGGCAGGATCGAACACTGAAGCTTTCTTT
NA,TRBJ2-7,once,TRBV11-2,CASSLPQYEQYF,TGTGCCAGCAGCTTACCCCAGTACGAGCAGTACTTC
NA,TRBJ2-1,few,TRBV29-1,CSVEDLGQYNEQFF,TGCAGCGTTGAAGACCTTGGACAGTACAATGAGCAGTTCTTC
TRBD1,TRBJ1-4,NA,TRBV19,CASSMTGGREKLFF,TGTGCCAGTAGTATGACAGGGGGAAGAGAAAAACTGTTTTTT
NA,TRBJ2-7,NA,TRBV27,CASSPPGLAYEQYF,TGTGCCAGCAGTCCCCCGGGACTTGCCTACGAGCAGTACTTC
NA,TRBJ2-3,NA,TRBV9,CASSVDSGGEGLGTDTQYF,TGTGCCAGCAGCGTAGATTCCGGGGGAGAAGGTCTCGGCACAGATACGCAGTATTTT
NA,TRBJ2-2,NA,TRBV19,CASRFGLGDTGELFF,TGTGCCAGCCGTTTTGGTCTGGGAGACACCGGGGAGCTGTTTTTT
NA,TRBJ1-1,NA,TRBV4-3,CASSHRTGMNTEAFF,TGCGCCAGCAGCCACCGTACAGGGATGAACACTGAAGCTTTCTTT
NA,TRBJ1-2,NA,TRBV7-3,CASSLGAAIAYGYTF,TGTGCCAGCAGCTTAGGGGCAGCAATTGCATATGGCTACACCTTC
TRBD1,TRBJ2-2,once,TRBV7-9,CASSLLQGGTGELFF,TGTGCCAGCAGCTTATTACAGGGGGGCACCGGGGAGCTGTTTTTT
NA,TRBJ2-1,NA,TRBV9,CASSVADYYNEQFF,TGTGCCAGCAGCGTAGCAGACTACTACAATGAGCAGTTCTTC
TRBD1,TRBJ1-5,NA,TRBV30,CAWSVQGQGVGNQPQHF,TGTGCCTGGAGTGTACAGGGACAGGGGGTTGGCAATCAGCCCCAGCATTTT
NA,TRBJ1-5,NA,TRBV7-5,CARSYSPTVVRGNQPQHF,TGTGCCAGAAGCTACTCCCCCACTGTAGTGCGGGGCAATCAGCCCCAGCATTTT
NA,TRBJ1-2,once,TRBV7-2,CASSLASGQARDYGYTF,TGTGCCAGCAGCTTAGCGTCAGGGCAGGCCCGAGACTATGGCTACACCTTC
TRBD1,TRBJ2-3,NA,TRBV28,CASSTPRKTGGIYYTDTQYF,TGTGCCAGCAGTACCCCCCGGAAGACAGGGGGCATTTATTACACAGATACGCAGTATTTT
NA,TRBJ1-2,NA,TRBV10-3,CAIRAGFYGYTF,TGTGCCATCAGAGCAGGGTTCTATGGCTACACCTTC
TRBD1,TRBJ1-2,NA,TRBV9,CASSAQDRGENGYTF,TGTGCCAGCAGCGCTCAGGACAGGGGAGAGAATGGCTACACCTTC
NA,TRBJ1-1,NA,TRBV7-2,CASSSYRESTEAFF,TGTGCCAGCAGCTCTTACAGGGAGAGCACTGAAGCTTTCTTT
TRBD1,TRBJ2-5,few,TRBV6-1,CASSDTPGQGLGTQYF,TGTGCCAGCAGTGACACGCCGGGACAGGGATTGGGGACCCAGTACTTC
TRBD1,TRBJ1-4,NA,TRBV5-1,CASSLWDRGSTNEKLFF,TGCGCCAGCAGCTTGTGGGACAGGGGCTCAACTAATGAAAAACTGTTTTTT
NA,TRBJ1-1,NA,TRBV7-6,CASSLGLAGDEAFF,TGTGCCAGCAGCTTAGGATTGGCGGGAGATGAAGCTTTCTTT
TRBD1,TRBJ1-2,NA,TRBV2,CASRGDRGVNGYTF,TGTGCCAGCAGGGGGGACAGGGGGGTCAATGGCTACACCTTC
TRBD2,TRBJ2-7,NA,TRBV5-1,CASSRLAGGFYEQYF,TGCGCCAGCAGCAGACTAGCGGGGGGTTTCTACGAGCAGTACTTC
NA,TRBJ2-6,NA,TRBV27,CASSESGSGPSGANVLTF,TGTGCCAGCAGTGAATCAGGGTCAGGGCCCTCTGGGGCCAACGTCCTGACTTTC
NA,TRBJ2-7,NA,TRBV5-1,CASSLKNRDYEQYF,TGCGCCAGCAGCTTAAAAAACAGGGACTACGAGCAGTACTTC
NA,TRBJ1-3,NA,TRBV4-3,CASSQDLTAPAAGNTIYF,TGCGCCAGCAGCCAAGATCTGACAGCTCCTGCTGCTGGAAACACCATATATTTT
NA,TRBJ1-5,NA,TRBV4-1,CASSLRQEGQPQHF,TGCGCCAGCAGCCTAAGACAGGAAGGTCAGCCCCAGCATTTT
NA,TRBJ1-1,NA,TRBV14,CASSQDLNTEAFF,TGTGCCAGCAGCCAAGATTTAAACACTGAAGCTTTCTTT
TRBD1,TRBJ1-2,NA,TRBV19,CASSIAGRGQLHGYTF,TGTGCCAGTAGTATAGCGGGCAGGGGGCAGCTTCATGGCTACACCTTC
NA,TRBJ1-2,NA,TRBV29-1,CSVNPGVPLSDYTF,TGCAGCGTTAACCCCGGGGTCCCCCTATCCGACTACACCTTC